These T cell receptor beta chains were read from a single sample in a study of read filtering for tumor transcriptome and immune sequencing. TCRdb ran MiXCR on the reads and lists one entry per CDR3 protein. Of over 40,000 distinct CDR3 sequences listed, 12% are singletons. The specimen sequenced was a population of CD138-negative cells sorted from bone marrow. The receptors were sampled from a donor over 35 with multiple myeloma. Both conserved end residues are part of each CDR3. The order of the fields is D gene, J gene, V gene, clone size, CDR3 protein, CDR3 DNA. The D gene is left open where the match is weak. Size values are once, few and many counts, or a class for expanded clones, and some rows have none.

. | TRBJ2-1 | TRBV15 | many | CATAAAKNEQFF | TGTGCCACCGCAGCCGCGAAGAATGAGCAGTTCTTC
. | TRBJ2-1 | TRBV5-1 | many | CASSQRISGRTYNEQFF | TGCGCCAGCAGCCAACGAATTAGCGGTCGGACCTACAATGAGCAGTTCTTC
. | TRBJ1-2 | TRBV20-1 | many | CSAIGAGTISNYGYTF | TGCAGTGCCATTGGGGCAGGGACAATCAGTAACTATGGCTACACCTTC
TRBD2 | TRBJ2-7 | TRBV27 | many | CASSSRGGGARNEQYF | TGTGCCAGCTCCTCCCGGGGGGGGGGGGCAAGGAACGAGCAGTACTTC
TRBD2 | TRBJ2-1 | TRBV7-2 | many | CASSTTSGRIDEQFF | TGTGCCAGCAGCACAACTAGCGGGAGAATTGATGAGCAGTTCTTC
. | TRBJ2-1 | TRBV19 | . | CASSIAPLWVNNEQFF | TGTGCCAGTAGTATAGCCCCTTTGTGGGTGAACAATGAGCAGTTCTTC
TRBD2 | TRBJ2-5 | TRBV6-5 | many | CASSYKGTSGTQETQYF | TGTGCCAGCAGTTACAAGGGGACTAGCGGGACCCAAGAGACCCAGTACTTC
. | TRBJ2-5 | TRBV19 | many | CASSISSAPRETQYF | TGTGCCAGTAGTATAAGTAGCGCTCCGCGGGAGACCCAGTACTTC
. | TRBJ2-3 | TRBV2 | many | CASSDTAEPDTQYF | TGTGCCAGCAGTGACACGGCGGAGCCAGATACGCAGTATTTT
. | TRBJ2-1 | TRBV29-1 | . | CSVEEEHEQFF | TGCAGCGTTGAGGAAGAACATGAGCAGTTCTTC
TRBD2 | TRBJ2-4 | TRBV29-1 | many | CSVVPSGRAGDIQYF | TGCAGCGTCGTGCCTAGCGGGAGGGCCGGGGACATTCAGTACTTC
TRBD2 | TRBJ2-5 | TRBV5-1 | . | CASSRTSGSGETQYF | TGCGCCAGCAGCCGGACTAGCGGGAGTGGGGAGACCCAGTACTTC
TRBD1 | TRBJ1-2 | TRBV7-9 | . | CASSSADRALYDYTF | TGTGCCAGCAGCTCCGCGGACAGGGCACTTTATGACTACACCTTC
. | TRBJ1-1 | TRBV7-6 | many | CASSLGQANTEAFF | TGTGCCAGCAGCTTGGGACAAGCGAACACTGAAGCTTTCTTT
TRBD1 | TRBJ1-5 | TRBV27 | . | CASSKNQGVNQPQHF | TGTGCCAGCAGTAAAAATCAGGGGGTCAATCAGCCCCAGCATTTT
. | TRBJ2-1 | TRBV6-2/TRBV6-3 | many | CASRPRQSSYNEQFF | TGTGCCAGCAGACCCCGACAGAGCTCCTACAATGAGCAGTTCTTC
. | TRBJ2-1 | TRBV7-3 | many | CASSLTPGTYNEQFF | TGTGCCAGCAGCTTAACCCCTGGCACCTACAATGAGCAGTTCTTC
TRBD1 | TRBJ2-4 | TRBV6-2/TRBV6-3 | . | CASSSYPTGSKNIQYF | TGTGCCAGCAGTTCCTACCCGACAGGGTCCAAAAACATTCAGTACTTC
. | TRBJ2-3 | TRBV5-1 | many | CASSLAITRGTDTQYF | TGCGCCAGCAGCTTGGCCATTACACGGGGGACAGATACGCAGTATTTT
. | TRBJ1-4 | TRBV30 | . | CAWSKGTTNEKRFF | TGTGCCTGGAGTAAGGGGACAACTAATGAAAAACGGTTTTTT
TRBD1 | TRBJ2-6 | TRBV6-5 | many | CASTTGQGVSGANVLTF | TGTGCCAGTACTACAGGACAGGGCGTCTCTGGGGCCAACGTCCTGACTTTC
. | TRBJ2-5 | TRBV6-2/TRBV6-3 | many | CASNGGGQETQYF | TGTGCCAGCAATGGCGGAGGCCAAGAGACCCAGTACTTC
TRBD2 | TRBJ2-1 | TRBV10-2 | many | CASRGRSGGSSYNEQFF | TGCGCCAGCCGTGGGAGGAGCGGGGGAAGCTCCTACAATGAGCAGTTCTTC
. | TRBJ1-5 | TRBV6-2/TRBV6-3 | many | CASSPGQGSYSNQPQHF | TGTGCCAGCAGTCCGGGACAAGGATCTTATAGCAATCAGCCCCAGCATTTT
. | TRBJ2-1 | TRBV14 | medium-sized | CASSQDRRSYNEQFF | TGTGCCAGCAGCCAAGATCGGCGCTCCTACAATGAGCAGTTCTTC
. | TRBJ2-7 | TRBV29-1 | . | CSVLLGVGYEQYF | TGCAGCGTTCTATTGGGGGTGGGGTACGAGCAGTACTTC
. | TRBJ1-1 | TRBV12-3/TRBV12-4 | . | CASGPGRGYTEAFF | TGTGCCAGCGGCCCAGGCAGGGGTTACACAGAAGCTTTCTTT
. | TRBJ1-2 | TRBV7-2 | many | CASSLATSPGLNYGYTF | TGTGCCAGCAGCTTAGCAACTTCACCGGGACTTAACTATGGCTACACCTTC
TRBD1 | TRBJ2-1 | TRBV29-1 | many | CSVVRDRGLVNEQFF | TGCAGCGTTGTAAGGGACAGGGGGCTTGTGAATGAGCAGTTCTTC
TRBD1 | TRBJ2-6 | TRBV30 | many | CAWRGTGAPTGANVLTF | TGTGCCTGGAGAGGGACAGGGGCCCCAACGGGGGCCAACGTCCTGACTTTC
. | TRBJ2-7 | TRBV6-2/TRBV6-3 | many | CASSSIGSPGGYF | TGTGCCAGCAGTTCGATCGGTTCACCCGGCGGGTACTTC
. | TRBJ1-2 | TRBV14 | many | CASSPLVGAGYTF | TGTGCCAGCAGCCCGCTGGTGGGGGCCGGCTACACCTTC
TRBD1 | TRBJ1-2 | TRBV28 | . | CASSPRTGRIF | TGTGCCAGCAGTCCACGGACAGGGAGAATCTTC
TRBD2 | TRBJ2-1 | TRBV6-1 | many | CASRGILAGEGNEQFF | TGTGCCAGCAGGGGTATCCTAGCGGGAGAGGGTAATGAGCAGTTCTTC
. | TRBJ2-6 | TRBV5-1 | many | CASSFGDSYSGANVLTF | TGCGCCAGCAGCTTTGGGGACTCCTACTCTGGGGCCAACGTCCTGACTTTC
TRBD1 | TRBJ2-7 | TRBV19 | many | CASSIYGGTGGAHYEQYF | TGTGCCAGTAGTATTTACGGTGGGACAGGGGGCGCCCACTACGAGCAGTACTTC
. | TRBJ2-1 | TRBV29-1 | . | CSVVGLVEVDEQFF | TGCAGCGTCGTAGGACTGGTGGAGGTGGATGAGCAGTTCTTC
. | TRBJ1-5 | TRBV12-3/TRBV12-4 | many | CASSRTAGSNQPQHF | TGTGCCAGCAGTAGGACAGCAGGGAGCAATCAGCCCCAGCATTTT
TRBD2 | TRBJ2-1 | TRBV5-6 | many | CASSAGTSGRSSYNEQFF | TGTGCCAGCAGCGCCGGGACTAGCGGGAGGAGCTCCTACAATGAGCAGTTCTTC
. | TRBJ2-2 | TRBV3-1 | many | CASSQDRGAGELFF | TGTGCCAGCAGCCAAGATCGAGGGGCCGGGGAGCTGTTTTTT
. | TRBJ2-5 | TRBV2 | many | CASSFGSATQETQYF | TGTGCCAGCAGTTTTGGGAGCGCTACCCAAGAGACCCAGTACTTC
TRBD2 | TRBJ2-1 | TRBV20-1 | medium-sized | CSANTGTSGPSSYNEQFF | TGCAGTGCGAATACCGGGACTAGCGGACCTAGCTCCTACAATGAGCAGTTCTTC
. | TRBJ2-5 | TRBV20-1 | many | CSARFGNQETQYF | TGCAGTGCTAGATTTGGCAACCAAGAGACCCAGTACTTC
TRBD1 | TRBJ1-6 | TRBV27 | many | CASSLDRGLNSPLHF | TGTGCCAGCAGTCTGGACAGGGGATTGAATTCACCCCTCCACTTT
. | TRBJ1-5 | TRBV20-1 | many | CSAIGTGNQPQHF | TGCAGTGCTATCGGGACGGGTAATCAGCCCCAGCATTTT
. | TRBJ2-7 | TRBV18 | many | CASSPPGAYEQYF | TGTGCCAGCAGCCCCCCGGGGGCGTACGAGCAGTACTTC
. | TRBJ2-2 | TRBV19 | . | CASSITEGGELFF | TGTGCCAGTAGTATTACAGAGGGCGGGGAGCTGTTTTTT
TRBD2 | TRBJ2-7 | TRBV5-4 | . | CASSLKAGGGEQYF | TGTGCCAGCAGCTTGAAAGCGGGAGGTGGCGAGCAGTACTTC
. | TRBJ1-1 | TRBV13 | many | CASSLGGAGTEAFF | TGTGCCAGCAGCTTAGGAGGGGCCGGCACTGAAGCTTTCTTT
. | TRBJ2-1 | TRBV9 | medium-sized | CASSVSGSSSYNEQFF | TGTGCCAGCAGCGTCTCAGGGTCTAGCTCCTACAATGAGCAGTTCTTC
. | TRBJ2-1 | TRBV6-1 | many | CASSETKWTYNEQFF | TGTGCCAGCAGTGAAACGAAATGGACCTACAATGAGCAGTTCTTC
. | TRBJ2-2 | TRBV20-1 | many | CSASKITGELFF | TGCAGTGCTAGTAAAATTACCGGGGAGCTGTTTTTT
. | TRBJ1-1 | TRBV5-1 | few | CASSDLVGTEAFF | TGCGCCAGCAGCGATCTTGTAGGGACTGAAGCTTTCTTT
. | TRBJ2-5 | TRBV4-2 | many | CASSQVIKETQYF | TGTGCCAGCAGCCAAGTAATAAAGGAGACCCAGTACTTC
. | TRBJ2-2 | TRBV20-1 | many | CSAMEKAGELFF | TGCAGTGCTATGGAGAAGGCCGGGGAGCTGTTTTTT